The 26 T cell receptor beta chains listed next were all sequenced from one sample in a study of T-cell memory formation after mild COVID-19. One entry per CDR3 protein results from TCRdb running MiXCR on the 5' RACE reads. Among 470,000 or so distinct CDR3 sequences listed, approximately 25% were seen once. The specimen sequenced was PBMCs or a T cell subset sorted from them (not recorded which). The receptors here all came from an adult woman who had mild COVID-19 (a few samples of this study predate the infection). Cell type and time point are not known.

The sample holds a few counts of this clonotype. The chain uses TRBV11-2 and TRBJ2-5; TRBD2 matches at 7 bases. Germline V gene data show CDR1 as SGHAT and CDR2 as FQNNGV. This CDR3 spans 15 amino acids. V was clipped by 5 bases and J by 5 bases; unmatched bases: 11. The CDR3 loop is CASSPWSGEVETQYF. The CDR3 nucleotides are TGTGCCAGCAGCCCTTGGAGCGGGGAGGTGGAGACCCAGTACTTC.

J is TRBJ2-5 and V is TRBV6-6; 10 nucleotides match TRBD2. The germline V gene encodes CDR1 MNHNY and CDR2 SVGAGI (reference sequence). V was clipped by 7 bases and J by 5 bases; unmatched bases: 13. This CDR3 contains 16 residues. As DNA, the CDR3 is TGTGCCAGCACCTACGGGAGCGGGGGGGTCGTGGAGACCCAGTACTTC. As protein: CASTYGSGGVVETQYF.

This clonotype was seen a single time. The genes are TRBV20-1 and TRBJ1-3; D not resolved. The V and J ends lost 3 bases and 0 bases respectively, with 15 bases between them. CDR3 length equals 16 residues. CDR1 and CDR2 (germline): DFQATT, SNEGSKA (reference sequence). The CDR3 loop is CSARPHLIGSGNTIYF. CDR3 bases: TGCAGTGCTAGGCCCCACCTGATTGGCTCTGGAAACACCATATATTTT.

The CDR3 sequence: CASSQDAGGTGELFF. Here the CDR3 DNA reads TGTGCCAGCAGCCAAGACGCAGGGGGAACCGGGGAGCTGTTTTTT. The chain has TRBV4-2 and TRBJ2-2; TRBD1 matches at 7 bases. Looked up from germline, CDR1 is LGHNA and CDR2 is YNFKEQ. Trimming at V came to 0 bases and at J to 5 bases, leaving 3 bases not matched to a gene. The CDR3 covers 15 residues.

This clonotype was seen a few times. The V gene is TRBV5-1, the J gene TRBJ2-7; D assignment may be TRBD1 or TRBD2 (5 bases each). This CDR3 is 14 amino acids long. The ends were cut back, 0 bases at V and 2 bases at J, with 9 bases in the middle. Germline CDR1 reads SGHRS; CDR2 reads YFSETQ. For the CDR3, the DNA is TGCGCCAGCAGCTTGGGGGACGGTACCTACGAGCAGTACTTC. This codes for CASSLGDGTYEQYF.

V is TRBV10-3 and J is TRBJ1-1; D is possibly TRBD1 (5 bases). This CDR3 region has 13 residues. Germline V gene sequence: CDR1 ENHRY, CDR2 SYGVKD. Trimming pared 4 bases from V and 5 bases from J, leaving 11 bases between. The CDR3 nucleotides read TGTGCCATCAGTGGGGCGGGGGGAACTGAAGCTTTCTTT. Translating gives CAISGAGGTEAFF.

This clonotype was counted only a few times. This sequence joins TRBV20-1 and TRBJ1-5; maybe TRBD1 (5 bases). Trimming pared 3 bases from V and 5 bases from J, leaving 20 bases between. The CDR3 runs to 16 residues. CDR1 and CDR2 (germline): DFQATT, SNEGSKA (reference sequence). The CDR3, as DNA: TGCAGTGCTAGGGACATTATGAGTCCCATTGATCAGCCCCAGCATTTT. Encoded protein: CSARDIMSPIDQPQHF.

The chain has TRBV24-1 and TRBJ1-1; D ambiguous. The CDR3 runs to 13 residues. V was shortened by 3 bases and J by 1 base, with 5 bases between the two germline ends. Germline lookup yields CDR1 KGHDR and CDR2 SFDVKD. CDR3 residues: CATSDHRNTEAFF. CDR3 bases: TGTGCCACCAGTGATCATAGGAACACTGAAGCTTTCTTT.

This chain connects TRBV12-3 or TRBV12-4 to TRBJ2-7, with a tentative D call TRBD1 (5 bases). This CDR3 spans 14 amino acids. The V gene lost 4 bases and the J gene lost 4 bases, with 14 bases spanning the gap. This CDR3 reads CASSSDRPLYEQYF. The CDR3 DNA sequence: TGTGCCAGCAGTTCAGACAGACCCTTATACGAGCAGTACTTC.

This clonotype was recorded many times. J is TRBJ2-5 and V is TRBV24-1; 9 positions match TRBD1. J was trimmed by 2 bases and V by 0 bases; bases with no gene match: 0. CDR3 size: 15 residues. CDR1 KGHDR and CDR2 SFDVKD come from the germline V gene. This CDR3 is CATSDLGQGQETQYF. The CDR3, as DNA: TGTGCCACCAGTGATTTGGGACAGGGGCAAGAGACCCAGTACTTC.

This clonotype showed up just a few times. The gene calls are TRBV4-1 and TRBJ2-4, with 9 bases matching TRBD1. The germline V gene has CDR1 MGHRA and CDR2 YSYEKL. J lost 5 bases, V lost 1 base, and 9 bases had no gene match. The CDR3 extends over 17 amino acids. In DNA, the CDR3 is TGCGCCAGCAGCCAAGGACCGGGACAGGGTTTCGAAAACATTCAGTACTTC. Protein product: CASSQGPGQGFENIQYF.

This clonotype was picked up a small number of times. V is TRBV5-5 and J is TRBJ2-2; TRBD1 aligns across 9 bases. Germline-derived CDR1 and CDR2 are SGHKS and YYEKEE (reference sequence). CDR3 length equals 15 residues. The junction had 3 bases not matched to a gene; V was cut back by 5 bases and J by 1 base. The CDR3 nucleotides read TGTGCCAGCAGGGGACAGGGCCTGAACACCGGGGAGCTGTTTTTT. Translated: CASRGQGLNTGELFF.

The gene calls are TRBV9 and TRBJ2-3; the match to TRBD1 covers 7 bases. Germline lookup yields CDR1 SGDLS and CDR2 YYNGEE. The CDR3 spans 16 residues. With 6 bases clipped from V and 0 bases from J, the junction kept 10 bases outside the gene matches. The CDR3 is CASTETGLTSTDTQYF. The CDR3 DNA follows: TGTGCCAGCACTGAGACAGGGCTAACAAGCACAGATACGCAGTATTTT.

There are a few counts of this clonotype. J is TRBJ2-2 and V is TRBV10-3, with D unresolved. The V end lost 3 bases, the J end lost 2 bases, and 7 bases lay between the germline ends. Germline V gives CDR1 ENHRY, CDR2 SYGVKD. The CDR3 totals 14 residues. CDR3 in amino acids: CAISEDFNTGELFF. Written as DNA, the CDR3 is TGTGCCATCAGTGAAGACTTTAACACCGGGGAGCTGTTTTTT.

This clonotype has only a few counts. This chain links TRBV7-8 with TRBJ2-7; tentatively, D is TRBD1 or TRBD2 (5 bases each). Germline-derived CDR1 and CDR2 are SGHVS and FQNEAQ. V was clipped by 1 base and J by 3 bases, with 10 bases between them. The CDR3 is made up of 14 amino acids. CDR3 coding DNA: TGTGCCAGCAGCTTAGGGCTGGGGGACTACGAGCAGTACTTC. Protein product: CASSLGLGDYEQYF.

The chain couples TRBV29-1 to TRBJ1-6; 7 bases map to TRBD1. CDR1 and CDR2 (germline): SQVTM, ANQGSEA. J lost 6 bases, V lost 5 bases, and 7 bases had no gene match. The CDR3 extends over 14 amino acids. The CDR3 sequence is CSVSTGTSNSPLHF. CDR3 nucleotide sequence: TGCAGCGTTTCGACAGGGACCAGTAATTCACCCCTCCACTTT. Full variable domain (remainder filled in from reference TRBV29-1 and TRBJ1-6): SAVISQKPSRDICQRGTSLTIQCQVDSQVTMMFWYRQQPGQSLTLIATANQGSEATYESGFVIDKFPISRPNLTFSTLTVSNMSPEDSSIYLCSVSTGTSNSPLHFGNGTRLTVT.

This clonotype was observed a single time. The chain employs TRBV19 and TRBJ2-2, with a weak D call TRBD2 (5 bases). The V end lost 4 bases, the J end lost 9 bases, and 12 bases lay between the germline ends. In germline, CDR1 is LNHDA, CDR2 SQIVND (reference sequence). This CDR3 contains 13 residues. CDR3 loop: CASSRVAGRELFF. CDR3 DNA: TGTGCCAGTAGTAGGGTGGCGGGCCGGGAGCTGTTTTTT.

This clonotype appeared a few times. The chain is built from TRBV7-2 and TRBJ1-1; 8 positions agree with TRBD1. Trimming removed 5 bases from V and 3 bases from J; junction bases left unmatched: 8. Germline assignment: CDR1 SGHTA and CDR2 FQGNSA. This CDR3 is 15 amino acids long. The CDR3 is CASSGRTGWDTEAFF. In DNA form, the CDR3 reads TGTGCCAGCAGCGGGCGGACAGGGTGGGACACTGAAGCTTTCTTT.

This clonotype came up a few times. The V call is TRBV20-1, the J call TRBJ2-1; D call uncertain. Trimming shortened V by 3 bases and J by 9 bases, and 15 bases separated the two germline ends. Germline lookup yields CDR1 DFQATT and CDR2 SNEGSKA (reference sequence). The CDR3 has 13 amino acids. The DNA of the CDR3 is TGCAGTGCTAGTGTTATATCGTTAGGTGAGCAGTTCTTC. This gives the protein CSASVISLGEQFF.

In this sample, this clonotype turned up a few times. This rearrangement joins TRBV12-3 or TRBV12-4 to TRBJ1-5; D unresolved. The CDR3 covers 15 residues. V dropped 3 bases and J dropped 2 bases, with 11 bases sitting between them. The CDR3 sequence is CASSFWVDGNQPQHF. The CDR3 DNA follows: TGTGCCAGCAGTTTCTGGGTTGATGGCAATCAGCCCCAGCATTTT.

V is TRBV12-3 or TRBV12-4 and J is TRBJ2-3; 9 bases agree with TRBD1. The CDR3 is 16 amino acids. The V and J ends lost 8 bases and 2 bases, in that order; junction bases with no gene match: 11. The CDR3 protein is CASRKTGGLYTDTQYF. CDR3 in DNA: TGTGCCAGCCGGAAAACAGGGGGCTTGTACACAGATACGCAGTATTTT.

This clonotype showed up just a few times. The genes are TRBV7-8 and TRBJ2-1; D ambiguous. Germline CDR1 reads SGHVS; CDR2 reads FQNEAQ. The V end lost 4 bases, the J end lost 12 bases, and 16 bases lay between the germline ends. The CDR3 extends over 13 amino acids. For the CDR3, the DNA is TGTGCCAGCAGCTCAGAAGTCCCAAGCCGGCAGTTCTTC. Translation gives CASSSEVPSRQFF.

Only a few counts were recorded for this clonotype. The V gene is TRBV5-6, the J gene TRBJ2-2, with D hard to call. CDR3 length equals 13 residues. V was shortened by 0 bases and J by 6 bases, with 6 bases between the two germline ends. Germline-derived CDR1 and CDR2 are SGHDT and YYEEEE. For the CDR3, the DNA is TGTGCCAGCAGCTTGGTGGGTCCCGGGGAGCTGTTTTTT. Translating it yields CASSLVGPGELFF.

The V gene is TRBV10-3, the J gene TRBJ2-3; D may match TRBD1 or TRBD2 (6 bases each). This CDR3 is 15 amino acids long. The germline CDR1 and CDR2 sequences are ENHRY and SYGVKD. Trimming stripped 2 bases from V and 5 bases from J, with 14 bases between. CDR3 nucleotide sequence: TGTGCCATCAGTGAGATTTCGGGGGCAAGAGATACGCAGTATTTT. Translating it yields CAISEISGARDTQYF.

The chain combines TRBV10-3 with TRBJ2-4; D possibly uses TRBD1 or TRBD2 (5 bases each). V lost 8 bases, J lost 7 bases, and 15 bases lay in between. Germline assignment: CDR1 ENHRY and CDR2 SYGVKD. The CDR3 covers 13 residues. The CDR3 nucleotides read TGTGCCATCCAAAATCCCGGGGACAACATTCAGTACTTC. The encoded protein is CAIQNPGDNIQYF.

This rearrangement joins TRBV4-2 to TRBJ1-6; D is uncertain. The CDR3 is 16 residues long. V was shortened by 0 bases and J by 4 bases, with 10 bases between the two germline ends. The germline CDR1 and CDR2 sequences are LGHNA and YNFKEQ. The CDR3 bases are TGTGCCAGCAGCCAAGACGCCTTGGGGTATAATTCACCCCTCCACTTT. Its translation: CASSQDALGYNSPLHF.